Listed here is a single TCR beta chain. Original data processing: Reference gene primer amplification yielded estimated nucleated cell counts. Measured with immunoSEQ multiplex PCR; TCRdb has only the in-frame clones, and not every one. The V and J calls and clone size come from that table; D and trimming were worked out from the DNA. Of approximately 93,000 clones detected, roughly 90% appear once; the ten largest clones hold less than 35%. The record originates from a study of blood T cell repertoires in COVID-19. Across the study: The United States, Italy and Spain were the sources of the acute and convalescent COVID-19 samples.

Trimming cost V 5 bases and J 2 bases; bases outside gene matches: 13. In germline, CDR1 is MNHEY, CDR2 SMNVEV (reference sequence). The CDR3 runs to 18 residues. Sequencing input: peripheral blood. This sequence was found in a middle-aged man with active or convalescent COVID-19. V is TRBV27 and J is TRBJ1-5; 9 bases agree with TRBD1. The CDR3 bases are TGTGCCAGCAGTCGAACCTGGACAGGGGCGTGGGGCAATCAGCCCCAGCATTTT. It encodes CASSRTWTGAWGNQPQHF.